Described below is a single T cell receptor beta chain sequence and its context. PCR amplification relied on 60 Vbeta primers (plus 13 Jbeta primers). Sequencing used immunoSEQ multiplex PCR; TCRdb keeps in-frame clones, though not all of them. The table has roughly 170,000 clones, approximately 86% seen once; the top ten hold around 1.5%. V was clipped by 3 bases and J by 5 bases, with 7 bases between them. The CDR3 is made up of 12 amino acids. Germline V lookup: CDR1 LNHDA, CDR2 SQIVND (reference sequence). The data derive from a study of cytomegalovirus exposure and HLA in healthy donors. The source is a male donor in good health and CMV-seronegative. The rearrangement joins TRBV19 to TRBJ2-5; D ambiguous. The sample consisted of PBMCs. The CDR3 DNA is TGTGCCAGTAGTATCTTTCCGGAGACCCAGTACTTC. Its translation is CASSIFPETQYF.